The rows below give T cell receptor beta chains drawn from one sample of a study of T cell repertoires in cytomegalovirus infection. TCRdb independently ran MiXCR on the reads; one entry per CDR3 protein. The table records approximately 110,000 distinct CDR3 sequences, roughly a tenth of them present only once. These receptors' targets are unknown. Sequencing was done on a sample of PBMCs, sequenced either directly or after in vitro stimulation (not recorded which). These receptors all stem from a human donor in good health (CMV status not recorded). Some clones in this sample may be carry-over from other donors' samples. CDR3s include the opening cysteine and the closing phenylalanine or tryptophan. Each record gives: J gene, V gene, clone size, D gene, CDR3 DNA, CDR3 protein. D genes are given only for firm matches. Rows give clone size only sometimes, using once, few, many, or a class for an expanded clone.

>TRBJ1-6|TRBV5-1|few|TRBD1
TGCGCCAGCAGCTTGGGGACAGGGGGCGGTAATTCACCCCTCCACTTT
CASSLGTGGGNSPLHF
>TRBJ2-2|TRBV14|many|TRBD2
TGTGCCAGCGGGCGACTAGCGGGCAGTGGTACCGGGGAGCTGTTTTTT
CASGRLAGSGTGELFF
>TRBJ2-7|TRBV7-2|many|TRBD2
TGTGCCAGCAGCTTCGGGACTAGGGCCACCTACGAGCAGTACTTC
CASSFGTRATYEQYF
>TRBJ2-3|TRBV7-2|many|TRBD2
TGTGCCAGCAGCTTAAGCGGGACTCGAACGCAGTATTTT
CASSLSGTRTQYF
>TRBJ2-3|TRBV27|-|TRBD2
TGTGCCAGCAGTCCCCCGGGACTAGCGGGAACTACTAGCACAGATACGCAGTATTTT
CASSPPGLAGTTSTDTQYF
>TRBJ2-1|TRBV11-3|many|TRBD2
TGTGCCAGCAGCTCCCGCTGGACTAGTGAGCAGTTCTTC
CASSSRWTSEQFF
>TRBJ1-6|TRBV18|few|-
TGTGCCAGCTCATCTGACAGGCGTAATTCACCCCTCCACTTT
CASSSDRRNSPLHF
>TRBJ1-2|TRBV7-2|many|TRBD1
TGTGCCAGCAGCTCAAATCCCGGGACAGGGGCCAACTATGGCTACACCTTC
CASSSNPGTGANYGYTF
>TRBJ1-2|TRBV6-5|few|TRBD1
TGTGCCAGCAGTTACTCGAGGCAGGGGGACTATGGCTACACCTTC
CASSYSRQGDYGYTF
>TRBJ2-1|TRBV11-2|-|-
TGTGCCAGCAGCTCCGGGGTCTACAATGAGCAGTTCTTC
CASSSGVYNEQFF
>TRBJ2-2|TRBV7-2|many|-
TGTGCCAGCAGCTACGAACCGAACACCGGGGAGCTGTTTTTT
CASSYEPNTGELFF
>TRBJ2-2|TRBV12-3/TRBV12-4|few|-
TGTGCCAGCATCCCCATAGCTCAGACTCGGTGGGGCGGGGAGCTGTTTTTT
CASIPIAQTRWGGELFF
>TRBJ1-2|TRBV4-3|few|TRBD1
TGCGCCAGCAGCCCTTACAGGGGAGGAAGTGGCTACACCTTC
CASSPYRGGSGYTF
>TRBJ1-2|TRBV25-1|-|-
TGTGCCAGCAGTGAAGAGGGAACCTTGGGTGGCTACACCTTC
CASSEEGTLGGYTF
>TRBJ2-1|TRBV12-3/TRBV12-4|-|-
TGTGCCAGCAGTTTAATTAAAGGGGGTAGGATCAATGAGCAGTTCTTC
CASSLIKGGRINEQFF